The text below deals with one T cell receptor beta chain. These data are taken from a study of blood T cell repertoires in COVID-19. Background on the study: Samples of COVID-19 (acute and convalescent) were obtained from the United States, Italy and Spain. T cells, B-cell-depleted T cells, or PBMCs supplied cDNA or gDNA.

In the authors' methods: Scientists estimated how many nucleated cells there were by amplifying reference gene primers. TCRdb's copy holds only in-frame clones and misses some; the assay was immunoSEQ multiplex PCR. V and J calls and clone size are those listed in that table; D and trimming were worked out from the DNA. The sample comprises 93,000 or so clones, around 88% of which are singletons, and roughly 3.5% rests with the top ten. Specimen: peripheral blood. The TCR was taken from a human donor in a cohort sampled during active COVID-19.

The CDR3 bases are TGTGCCAGCAGCCGGCAGGGACAGGGCATTGGCTACACCTTC. It specifies CASSRQGQGIGYTF. The chain joins TRBV3-1 (or the pseudogene TRBV3-2) to TRBJ1-2; TRBD1 matches 9 bases. J gave up 7 bases and V 4 bases, and 7 bases lay outside the gene matches. Germline V gives CDR1 LGHDT, CDR2 YNNKEL (reference sequence). The length of the CDR3 is 14 residues.